This T cell receptor beta chain was sequenced during a study of technical replicates of blood from a few donors. J lost 4 bases, V lost 1 base, and 5 bases had no gene match. This CDR3 is 16 amino acids long. Germline lookup yields CDR1 MGHDK and CDR2 SYGVNS. Using immunoSEQ multiplex PCR, the repertoire was profiled, and TCRdb retains in-frame clones only, with some absent. In the table there are approximately 81,000 clones, 81% of which are singletons. The source is a human donor in good health. Some clones in this sample may be carry-over from other donors' samples. The sequencing input was PBMCs. The chain is built from TRBV25-1 and TRBJ2-3; 10 positions match TRBD2. CDR3 sequence reads: CASSEWASGRADTQYF. Here the CDR3 DNA reads TGTGCCAGCAGTGAATGGGCTAGCGGGAGAGCAGATACGCAGTATTTT.